This TCR beta chain was obtained from a study of blood T cell repertoires in COVID-19. Turning to the study itself: Sample material is recorded as cDNA or gDNA derived from T cells, B-cell-depleted T cells, or PBMCs.

The authors' processing: Estimated nucleated cell counts came from reference gene primer amplification. Some clones are missing from TCRdb's copy, which holds only in-frame ones; the method was immunoSEQ multiplex PCR. That table gives V, J and clone size, and the DNA gave D and trimming. Of around 200,000 clones listed, 70% to 90% are singletons. A single count supports this clone. CDR3 length: 14 amino acids. The V gene's germline CDR1 is MGHRA and CDR2 YSYEKL. Trimming shortened V by 0 bases and J by 7 bases, and 13 bases separated the two germline ends. The age range of participants was roughly 18 to 90 years, with residence in about two dozen US areas.

Sequenced material: PBMCs or T cells enriched from blood (not recorded which). The chain combines TRBV4-1 with TRBJ2-7; D remains ambiguous. The source of this sequence is a young man who had recovered from COVID-19. The CDR3: CASSQDGSYWEQYF. CDR3 bases: TGCGCCAGCAGCCAAGATGGTAGCTACTGGGAGCAGTACTTC.